This record covers a single T cell receptor (beta chain). Its target antigen remains unknown. The record has no base qualities; no much larger clone is one base away. The time point label of this sample denotes: baseline before first vaccination. The vaccinee samples were drawn from two UK trials, COV001 and COV002, one of which was a single-blind randomized controlled phase 2/3 trial testing AZD1222 (ChAdOx1 nCoV-19) in healthy adults. For TCRbeta chain sequencing, PBMC samples from trial participants were taken at day 0 and at day 28 after the second dose. The data derive from a study of T cell responses to AZD1222 COVID-19 vaccine (dated by TCRdb to the early 2020s). In terms of the full investigation: AZD1222 recipients given second doses at about 4 weeks or at about 12 weeks were pooled, since spike-specific TCR depth and breadth were not found to differ between the two schedules. Trial participants were enrolled by age into 18-55, 56-69 and 70-plus year subgroups, with about 150, 28 and 57 TCR-sequenced participants respectively. TCR sequencing covered 233 trial participants: approximately 200 given two doses of AZD1222 and 26 given two doses of MenACWY control vaccine.

Broad study findings and their caveats: Because no day 14 peak-response samples were available, the repertoires could be characterized only after the peak T cell response. The 56-69-year group was small, and its depth increase did not reach significance, likely because of low power. The vaccine-associated CD4 TCRs covered the entire spike protein, and the dominant responses fell in regions 160-218 and 743-854. Conclusions about previously exposed vaccinees are limited, since just five to seven AZD1222 recipients were seropositive for SARS-CoV-2 at baseline. Reportedly, almost half of the unique spike-specific TCRs recognized epitopes lying outside the regions that are mutated in the B.1.351 and B.1.1.7 variants. Participants were mostly white British, with more females than males. The authors suggested clonal diversity may have been underestimated. After two AZD1222 doses, spike-specific TCR breadth and depth were significantly higher than at day 0 and than in MenACWY recipients.

The CDR3 regions of human TCRbeta chains were subjected to immunosequencing. The paper's data handling went like this. TCRs in the repertoires were matched against a reference library of SARS-CoV-2-specific TCRs that had been generated with the MIRA antigen-specificity platform. Breadth meant the fraction of unique TCRs that were SARS-CoV-2-associated, whereas depth meant the fraction of total T cells that were SARS-CoV-2-associated. Using the MIRA data, each spike-specific TCR was mapped to the spike region that the TCR reacts to and placed in a CD4 or CD8 class. Log10-transformed breadth and depth values were compared by one-way ANOVA with Sidak's multiple comparisons tests. Entries here come from immuneACCESS through TCRdb and include only in-frame sequences with V and J called. Some clones fail to appear in such tables; in the studies checked, an unresolved V gene covers under half of the shortfall, and the cause of the remainder is unknown. V and J calls and clone size are as listed in that table; D and trimming were resolved from the DNA. The sample table contains roughly 100,000 clones; only one count was recorded for around 90% of them. Of the sample, 4% to 5.5% falls within the top ten clones.

This sequence originates from an adult in good health. Here the sequenced sample was peripheral blood, taken on day 0 of AZD1222 vaccination.

The DNA sequence is TGTGCCTGGACCGTCAGGGCAGGGGGAGTCTACACCTTC. Its amino acids are CAWTVRAGGVYTF. The chain is encoded by TRBV30 joined to TRBJ1-2; TRBD1 aligns with 7 central bases. The CDR3 goes from the cysteine to the phenylalanine over 13 residues. CDR3 DNA only is kept here, 39 bases in frame from base 1. CDR1 and CDR2, per the germline V gene (reference sequence), are GTSNPN and SVGIG. Trimming removed 4 bases from V and 10 bases from J; the gene matches leave 12 bases unexplained.